The clone carrying this TCR beta chain is large in the sample. The target antigen is unknown. Sequencing used immunoSEQ multiplex PCR; TCRdb keeps in-frame clones, though not all of them. The data show 2,500 or so clones, with roughly a fifth seen just once and around 18% held by the top ten. This sample stems from a study of sequential checkpoint blockade in melanoma. Study-level information: Randomization was 1:1 between first-line nivolumab→ipilimumab and ipilimumab→nivolumab. Study outcomes and limitations: Response in arm A was associated with pretreatment TIL clonality.

The treatment here: randomized to nivolumab then ipilimumab (arm A) or the reverse (arm B). Losses at the gene ends were 5 bases for V and 4 bases for J; bases not matched to a gene: 9. Germline CDR1 reads SGHNT; CDR2 reads YENEEA. The CDR3 has 15 residues. This chain connects TRBV11-3 to TRBJ1-1; 8 positions match TRBD1. This clonotype was obtained from a human donor with melanoma. Sequenced here: tumor tissue (inferred from file names), sampled from a patient given nivolumab and ipilimumab in sequence. The chain's CDR3 is CASSQLQGGPTEAFF. The DNA for the CDR3 is TGTGCCAGCAGCCAATTACAGGGGGGCCCCACTGAAGCTTTCTTT.